This is a list of T cell receptor beta chains from one sample in a study of shared clonotypes between healthy human individuals. Some clones are missing from TCRdb's copy, which holds only in-frame ones; the method was immunoSEQ multiplex PCR. The sample holds about 610,000 clones; almost 97% are singletons and the top ten take 0.057%. Sequenced: naive CD4+ T cells sorted from blood. The receptors were gathered from a woman in her twenties or thirties in good health. The CDR3 runs from the conserved cysteine through the conserved F or W. D genes are given only for firm matches. Size is omitted from some rows. Given values are once, few, many or a class for expanded clones.

D	size	V	J	CDR3	DNA
TRBD1	-	TRBV6-1	TRBJ2-7	CASSESRDRVFRPTLGQYF	TGTGCCAGCAGTGAATCCCGGGACAGGGTTTTTCGTCCCACCTTAGGGCAGTACTTC
TRBD1	-	TRBV4-1	TRBJ2-5	CASSQVLQGYGTQYF	TGCGCCAGCAGCCAAGTTCTACAGGGGTACGGGACCCAGTACTTC
-	-	TRBV7-9	TRBJ2-7	CASGTRDSYEQYF	TGTGCCAGCGGTACAAGAGACTCCTACGAGCAGTACTTC
TRBD2	-	TRBV5-1	TRBJ2-7	CASSRASGTYYEQYF	TGCGCCAGCAGCCGCGCTAGCGGGACTTACTACGAGCAGTACTTC
TRBD2	-	TRBV4-1	TRBJ2-3	CASSQDRASGREIFTDTQYF	TGCGCCAGCAGCCAAGACAGGGCTAGCGGGAGGGAAATTTTTACAGATACGCAGTATTTT
TRBD2	-	TRBV19	TRBJ2-7	CASSILVAGTYEQYF	TGTGCCAGTAGTATCCTTGTAGCGGGAACCTACGAGCAGTACTTC
-	-	TRBV27	TRBJ1-5	CASSLVGTRGNQPQHF	TGTGCCAGCAGTTTAGTGGGGACGAGGGGCAATCAGCCCCAGCATTTT
-	-	TRBV19	TRBJ1-5	CASSRTVNQPQHF	TGTGCCAGTAGTAGAACAGTCAATCAGCCCCAGCATTTT
-	-	TRBV19	TRBJ2-7	CASSIATGSYEQYF	TGTGCCAGTAGTATAGCGACTGGCTCCTACGAGCAGTACTTC
TRBD1	-	TRBV4-1	TRBJ2-1	CASSQGQDIPYNEQFF	TGCGCCAGCAGCCAGGGACAGGATATACCGTACAATGAGCAGTTCTTC
TRBD2	-	TRBV28	TRBJ2-1	CASTFIGRLAGGNEQFF	TGTGCCAGCACCTTCATAGGTCGGCTAGCGGGGGGCAATGAGCAGTTCTTC
TRBD1	-	TRBV9	TRBJ1-1	CASSVIRQGSAFF	TGTGCCAGCAGCGTAATTCGACAGGGATCGGCTTTCTTT
TRBD2	-	TRBV11-2	TRBJ2-7	CASSPIGAGGPGEQYF	TGTGCCAGCAGCCCCATCGGTGCGGGAGGGCCAGGCGAGCAGTACTTC
-	few	TRBV28	TRBJ2-5	CASSLAPDSQETQYF	TGTGCCAGCAGTTTAGCCCCGGACAGTCAAGAGACCCAGTACTTC
-	-	TRBV19	TRBJ1-5	CASSPVAGLGQPQHF	TGTGCCAGTAGTCCTGTGGCAGGGTTGGGTCAGCCCCAGCATTTT
-	-	TRBV5-1	TRBJ2-1	CASSLLRVVNEQFF	TGCGCCAGCAGCTTGTTGAGGGTGGTCAATGAGCAGTTCTTC
-	-	TRBV4-2	TRBJ2-3	CASSQVAGKGIDTQYF	TGTGCCAGCAGCCAAGTGGCGGGGAAGGGGATAGATACGCAGTATTTT
-	-	TRBV7-3	TRBJ2-3	CASSSQGGDTQYF	TGTGCCAGCAGCTCGCAAGGGGGGGATACGCAGTATTTT
TRBD1	-	TRBV7-9	TRBJ2-3	CASSLRQGAGTQYF	TGTGCCAGCAGCCTAAGACAGGGGGCTGGTACGCAGTATTTT
-	-	TRBV7-2	TRBJ1-5	CASSLVGGGGNQPQHF	TGTGCCAGCAGCTTAGTTGGGGGAGGTGGCAATCAGCCCCAGCATTTT
-	-	TRBV28	TRBJ1-2	CASRLNLAGGYGYTF	TGTGCCAGCAGGCTGAATTTGGCCGGCGGCTATGGCTACACCTTC
TRBD1	-	TRBV5-4	TRBJ2-5	CASSLQGSWETQYF	TGTGCCAGCAGCTTACAGGGGTCGTGGGAGACCCAGTACTTC
-	-	TRBV14	TRBJ1-1	CASSHERLANTEAFF	TGTGCCAGCAGCCACGAACGACTGGCGAACACTGAAGCTTTCTTT
-	-	TRBV27	TRBJ2-7	CASSFRGRSTYEQYF	TGTGCCAGCAGCTTCCGGGGAAGAAGTACCTACGAGCAGTACTTC
TRBD2	-	TRBV11-2	TRBJ2-1	CASSPRRGGETTSYNEQFF	TGTGCCAGCAGCCCTAGAAGGGGAGGGGAAACAACCTCCTACAATGAGCAGTTCTTC
-	-	TRBV7-9	TRBJ2-1	CASSSNKGPEQFF	TGTGCCAGCAGTTCTAACAAAGGGCCTGAGCAGTTCTTC
TRBD2	-	TRBV7-2	TRBJ2-4	CASSLGGEGRKNIQYF	TGTGCCAGCAGCTTAGGCGGGGAGGGACGCAAAAACATTCAGTACTTC
-	-	TRBV7-2	TRBJ1-1	CASSLGPGVNTEAFF	TGTGCCAGCAGCTTAGGTCCAGGGGTGAACACTGAAGCTTTCTTT
-	-	TRBV7-9	TRBJ2-5	CASSLTPIETQYF	TGTGCCAGCAGCCTCACCCCGATCGAGACCCAGTACTTC
TRBD1	-	TRBV11-2	TRBJ1-1	CASSLWDRREAFF	TGTGCCAGCAGCCTCTGGGACAGAAGAGAAGCTTTCTTT
TRBD1	-	TRBV29-1	TRBJ1-5	CSVASTGKGSNQPQHF	TGCAGCGTTGCCTCGACAGGGAAAGGGAGCAATCAGCCCCAGCATTTT
-	-	TRBV5-4	TRBJ2-1	CASSAPQGVGTTEQFF	TGTGCCAGCAGCGCCCCACAGGGAGTGGGCACTACTGAGCAGTTCTTC
TRBD2	-	TRBV11-2	TRBJ2-1	CASSTHSGSSYNEQFF	TGTGCCAGCAGCACCCATAGCGGGAGCTCCTACAATGAGCAGTTCTTC
-	-	TRBV11-3	TRBJ2-7	CASSLDQWSYEQYF	TGTGCCAGCAGCTTAGATCAGTGGAGTTACGAGCAGTACTTC
-	-	TRBV7-2	TRBJ2-3	CASSPTGWDTQYF	TGTGCCAGCAGCCCAACCGGATGGGATACGCAGTATTTT
-	-	TRBV28	TRBJ2-6	CASSLRGVPSGANVLTF	TGTGCCAGCAGTTTACGAGGCGTGCCCTCTGGGGCCAACGTCCTGACTTTC
TRBD1	-	TRBV27	TRBJ1-5	CASSSLGQVNNQPQHF	TGTGCCAGCAGTTCCCTCGGACAGGTTAACAATCAGCCCCAGCATTTT
TRBD1	-	TRBV7-8	TRBJ2-2	CASSLNDRDLGGELFF	TGTGCCAGCAGCTTAAATGACAGGGATCTAGGCGGGGAGCTGTTTTTT
-	-	TRBV2	TRBJ1-3	CASSERVSGNTIYF	TGTGCCAGCAGTGAACGAGTTTCAGGAAACACCATATATTTT
-	-	TRBV18	TRBJ1-1	CASSPRHELNTEAFF	TGTGCCAGCTCACCACGCCACGAACTGAACACTGAAGCTTTCTTT
-	once	TRBV4-2	TRBJ2-7	CASSQDPMAGNSYEQYF	TGTGCCAGCAGCCAAGATCCGATGGCGGGCAACTCCTACGAGCAGTACTTC
TRBD1	-	TRBV6-6	TRBJ1-1	CASSTRQGNTEAFF	TGTGCCAGCAGTACCCGACAGGGGAACACTGAAGCTTTCTTT
-	-	TRBV6-1	TRBJ1-5	CASLSVGISNQPQHF	TGTGCCAGCTTAAGCGTCGGGATTAGCAATCAGCCCCAGCATTTT
TRBD1	-	TRBV10-3	TRBJ1-5	CAAAGQFNQPQHF	TGTGCCGCGGCGGGACAGTTTAATCAGCCCCAGCATTTT
TRBD1	-	TRBV28	TRBJ1-5	CASTTGQGNQPQHF	TGTGCCAGCACCACGGGACAGGGCAATCAGCCCCAGCATTTT
TRBD2	once	TRBV28	TRBJ2-3	CASSPAGTSGSDTQYF	TGTGCCAGCAGTCCGGCCGGGACTAGCGGGAGTGATACGCAGTATTTT
-	-	TRBV4-1	TRBJ2-6	CASSQDGEVSWANVLTF	TGCGCCAGCAGCCAAGATGGGGAGGTTTCCTGGGCCAACGTCCTGACTTTC
TRBD1	-	TRBV15	TRBJ2-5	CATSRDNRGQETQYF	TGTGCCACCAGCAGAGACAACAGGGGACAAGAGACCCAGTACTTC
-	-	TRBV4-2	TRBJ2-5	CASSQQETQYF	TGTGCCAGCAGCCAACAAGAGACCCAGTACTTC
TRBD1	-	TRBV5-4	TRBJ1-3	CASSSYRGGQNTIYF	TGTGCCAGCAGCTCCTACAGGGGCGGTCAAAACACCATATATTTT
-	-	TRBV19	TRBJ1-5	CASSKDPGNQPQHF	TGTGCCAGTAGTAAGGACCCCGGGAATCAGCCCCAGCATTTT
-	-	TRBV2	TRBJ2-3	CATPQEAGHTDTQYF	TGTGCCACACCCCAGGAGGCAGGCCACACAGATACGCAGTATTTT
TRBD1	-	TRBV19	TRBJ2-5	CASSLQGAIQETQYF	TGTGCCAGTAGTCTCCAGGGGGCAATACAAGAGACCCAGTACTTC
-	-	TRBV27	TRBJ1-4	CASSLSQGGGGKLFF	TGTGCCAGCAGTTTATCACAGGGAGGTGGCGGAAAACTGTTTTTT